These 28 T cell receptor beta chains came from one sample sequenced in a study of blood T cell repertoires in COVID-19. The protocol was immunoSEQ multiplex PCR, while the TCRdb copy is restricted to in-frame clones and leaves out a portion. The sample lists 150,000 to 200,000 clones, 82% occurring once. Specimen: PBMCs or T cells enriched from blood (not recorded which). All receptors come from a woman aged 55-70 years with acute COVID-19.

A single count supports this clone. The rearrangement joins TRBV28 to TRBJ1-2; 9 nucleotides match TRBD1. The ends lost 7 bases at V and 4 bases at J; junction bases unmatched: 7. The CDR3 is made up of 14 amino acids. From germline, CDR1 is MDHEN and CDR2 SYDVKM. CDR3 in DNA: TGTGCCAGCACTGCGGGACAGGGAGGCTATGGCTACACCTTC. Translating gives CASTAGQGGYGYTF.

The chain couples TRBV6-2 or TRBV6-3 to TRBJ2-2; 10 bases line up with TRBD1. Germline V CDR1 and CDR2: MNHEY, SVGEGT. Trimming at V came to 6 bases and at J to 4 bases, leaving 5 bases not matched to a gene. This CDR3 spans 15 amino acids. Here the CDR3 reads CASSAGTGVTGELFF. In nucleotides, the CDR3 is TGTGCCAGCAGCGCCGGGACAGGGGTCACCGGGGAGCTGTTTTTT.

The rearrangement joins TRBV6-5 to TRBJ1-3; TRBD1 agrees at 9 bases. V trimming: 7 bases; J trimming: 0 bases; junction bases outside the gene matches: 4. Germline CDR1 MNHEY, CDR2 SVGAGI. The CDR3 runs to 15 residues. CDR3 in DNA: TGTGCCAGCAATTTGGACAGGGGCTCTGGAAACACCATATATTTT. This encodes CASNLDRGSGNTIYF.

The chain joins TRBV10-1 to TRBJ1-2; D unclear. The germline V and J ends were trimmed by 1 base and 6 bases, with 15 bases remaining between them. Germline V CDR1 and CDR2: WNHNN, SYGVQD (reference sequence). The CDR3 consists of 15 residues. The CDR3 coding sequence is TGCGCCAGCAGTGAGTTCCCAGGATCGGTGGATGGCTACACCTTC. Its protein is CASSEFPGSVDGYTF.

This clone was seen a single time. V is TRBV27 and J is TRBJ1-5; D uncertain. Between the trimmed V and J ends, which lost 2 bases and 10 bases, there was a span of 18 bases. The CDR3 extends over 15 amino acids. The germline gives CDR1 MNHEY, CDR2 SMNVEV (reference sequence). The CDR3, as DNA: TGTGCCAGCAGTTTAACGTTAGGCTCGGGAGGCCCCCAGCATTTT. This sequence encodes CASSLTLGSGGPQHF.

The V gene is TRBV6-5, the J gene TRBJ1-2; TRBD1 matches 8 bases. The V segment lost 4 bases and the J segment 6 bases; nucleotides outside the gene matches: 7. The CDR3 contains 14 residues. Germline V lookup: CDR1 MNHEY, CDR2 SVGAGI. In DNA, the CDR3 is TGTGCCAGCAGTTCCCGGGGCAGGGGGCATGGCTACACCTTC. It translates to CASSSRGRGHGYTF.

The chain links TRBV5-1 to TRBJ2-2; D is perhaps TRBD1 (6 bases). Per the germline V gene, CDR1 is SGHRS and CDR2 is YFSETQ. The V and J ends lost 0 bases and 4 bases respectively, with 16 bases between them. This CDR3 region has 17 residues. DNA of the CDR3: TGCGCCAGCAGCTTGGGGGGGCTGACGGCGGGCACCGGGGAGCTGTTTTTT. Amino acids: CASSLGGLTAGTGELFF.

The rearrangement joins TRBV5-5 to TRBJ2-7; 9 bases map to TRBD2. The CDR3 runs 17 residues. Germline assignment: CDR1 SGHKS and CDR2 YYEKEE (reference sequence). The J segment lost 2 bases and the V segment lost 2 bases, leaving 11 bases of the junction unmatched. The CDR3 sequence: CASSFRSLSGSPYEQYF. The DNA for the CDR3 is TGTGCCAGCAGCTTCCGGTCGCTTAGCGGGAGCCCCTACGAGCAGTACTTC. Full variable domain (outside the CDR3, taken from reference TRBV5-5 and TRBJ2-7): DAGVTQSPTHLIKTRGQQVTLRCSPISGHKSVSWYQQVLGQGPQFIFQYYEKEERGRGNFPDRFSARQFPNYSSELNVNALLLGDSALYLCASSFRSLSGSPYEQYFGPGTRLTVT.

This chain joins TRBV6-4 and TRBJ2-6, with 7 bases that match TRBD1. Germline lookup yields CDR1 MRHNA and CDR2 SNTAGT. This CDR3 has 17 residues. Germline trimming cut 2 bases from V and 1 base from J; bases unmatched to any gene: 5. The CDR3 reads CASSDGGQLSGANVLTF. The CDR3 DNA is TGTGCCAGCAGTGACGGGGGACAGCTATCTGGGGCCAACGTCCTGACTTTC.

V usage is TRBV7-2 and J usage is TRBJ1-2; 7 bases are shared with TRBD1. The CDR3 has 15 residues. V trimming: 5 bases; J trimming: 2 bases; junction bases outside the gene matches: 8. Germline V CDR1 and CDR2: SGHTA, FQGNSA. CDR3 amino acids: CASSPGGKTNYGYTF. CDR3 DNA: TGTGCCAGCAGCCCAGGGGGGAAGACAAACTATGGCTACACCTTC.

The chain employs TRBV7-9 and TRBJ2-3; D is uncertain. The germline V and J ends were trimmed by 5 bases and 3 bases, with 15 bases remaining between them. CDR1 is SEHNR, CDR2 FQNEAQ, per germline (reference sequence). The CDR3 is 15 amino acids. The DNA of the CDR3 is TGTGCCAGCAGCACCAGATCTAGTCGGACAGATACGCAGTATTTT. Translation gives CASSTRSSRTDTQYF.

The chain's CDR3 is CASSPQGGGNTIYF. For the CDR3, the DNA is TGTGCCAGCAGCCCACAGGGTGGGGGAAACACCATATATTTT. The chain links TRBV7-9 to TRBJ1-3, with D possibly being TRBD1 (6 bases). Trimming shortened V by 5 bases and J by 4 bases, and 12 bases separated the two germline ends. The CDR3 consists of 14 residues. CDR1 is SEHNR and CDR2 is FQNEAQ in the germline V gene (reference sequence).

This chain uses TRBV6-5 with TRBJ2-7; tentatively, D is TRBD1 (6 bases). The CDR3 has 12 amino acids. Germline values: CDR1 MNHEY, CDR2 SVGAGI. V lost 6 bases and J 3 bases, leaving 9 bases between the germline ends. CDR3 sequence: CASSPGDYEQYF. CDR3 in DNA: TGTGCCAGCAGCCCAGGGGACTACGAGCAGTACTTC.

This clone was seen many times. This chain connects TRBV10-3 to TRBJ2-3, with 7 bases that match TRBD2. The CDR3 contains 16 residues. Germline CDR1 is ENHRY and CDR2 is SYGVKD. The V segment lost 0 bases and the J segment 1 base; nucleotides outside the gene matches: 4. The CDR3 region has the DNA TGTGCCATCAGTGAGTCTTTAGGACTAGGCACAGATACGCAGTATTTT. It translates to CAISESLGLGTDTQYF.

The chain is built from TRBV29-1 and TRBJ1-1; 11 bases map to TRBD1. The J segment lost 8 bases and the V segment lost 7 bases, leaving 6 bases of the junction unmatched. Germline CDR1 reads SQVTM; CDR2 reads ANQGSEA. This CDR3 comprises 12 residues. The DNA of the CDR3 is TGCAGCGCCGGACAGGGGGCTAACGAAGCTTTCTTT. Its protein product is CSAGQGANEAFF.

The rearrangement joins TRBV6-5 to TRBJ1-4, with D maybe TRBD1 (6 bases). The germline CDR1 and CDR2 sequences are MNHEY and SVGAGI. This CDR3 comprises 14 residues. The V end lost 4 bases, the J end lost 7 bases, and 13 bases lay between the germline ends. The CDR3 DNA follows: TGTGCCAGCAGTTTACAGGGATTTAGTGAAAAACTGTTTTTT. This gives the protein CASSLQGFSEKLFF.

The chain employs TRBV12-3 or TRBV12-4 and TRBJ1-2, with TRBD1 as a possible D gene (6 bases). V was pared by 7 bases and J by 8 bases, with 17 bases between. The CDR3 loop spans 13 amino acids. In DNA, the CDR3 is TGTGCCAGCAATCGGGGTACAGGGTCGGGCTACACCTTC. The encoded protein is CASNRGTGSGYTF.

This chain connects TRBV7-9 to TRBJ2-1; 12 positions agree with TRBD2. Germline lookup yields CDR1 SEHNR and CDR2 FQNEAQ (reference sequence). Germline trimming cut 7 bases from V and 15 bases from J; bases unmatched to any gene: 13. The CDR3 totals 14 residues. The CDR3, as DNA: TGTGCCAGCACCATGGGGCTAGCGGGGGGGCAAGGGTTCTTC. Translating gives CASTMGLAGGQGFF.

V gene TRBV6-5 combines with J gene TRBJ2-2; D is undetermined. Germline V gene data show CDR1 as MNHEY and CDR2 as SVGAGI. Deletions cut 5 bases from V and 6 bases from J, with 10 bases between. The CDR3 has 13 amino acids. The CDR3 sequence is CASSTTRAGELFF. The CDR3, as DNA: TGTGCCAGCAGTACGACCCGGGCCGGGGAGCTGTTTTTT.

The rearrangement joins TRBV19 to TRBJ1-2, with 8 bases identical to TRBD1. V gave up 4 bases and J gave up 2 bases; unmatched junction bases: 9. The CDR3 runs 16 residues. CDR1 and CDR2 from the germline V gene are LNHDA and SQIVND (reference sequence). CDR3 sequence reads: CASSTRTGRGNYGYTF. In nucleotides, the CDR3 is TGTGCCAGTAGTACCCGGACAGGGCGGGGAAACTATGGCTACACCTTC.

The chain has TRBV15 and TRBJ2-7; D is uncertain. V lost 0 bases, J lost 3 bases, and 6 bases lay in between. This CDR3 is 13 amino acids long. Germline CDR1 reads LNHNV; CDR2 reads YYDKDF (reference sequence). The DNA for the CDR3 is TGTGCCACCAGCAGAGAGATAGACTACGAGCAGTACGTC. It yields the protein CATSREIDYEQYV.

The chain combines TRBV3-1 (or the pseudogene TRBV3-2) with TRBJ2-2, with 8 bases that match TRBD2. Germline CDR1 and CDR2: LGHDT and YNNKEL (reference sequence). The CDR3 has 17 residues. V shed 2 bases and J 2 bases; nucleotides not matched to a gene: 7. CDR3 region: CASSQPRSGGNTGELFF. CDR3 DNA: TGTGCCAGCAGCCAACCCCGAAGCGGGGGTAACACCGGGGAGCTGTTTTTT.

This clone was found a few times. The CDR3 nucleotides are TGTGCCAGCTCCCGGGACTCTGGAAACACCATATATTTT. Protein product: CASSRDSGNTIYF. The chain is built from TRBV18 and TRBJ1-3; D is undetermined. This CDR3 is 13 amino acids long. The V end lost 6 bases, the J end lost 0 bases, and 6 bases lay between the germline ends. Germline V CDR1 and CDR2: KGHSH, LQKENI.

The genes are TRBV7-6 and TRBJ2-5, with D unresolved. The length of the CDR3 is 13 residues. The germline CDR1 and CDR2 sequences are SGHVS and FNYEAQ. Trimming removed 6 bases from V and 4 bases from J, with 12 bases in between. The CDR3 DNA reads as TGTGCCAGCAGTGCCGTAGCCAGAGAGACCCAGTACTTC. Amino acids: CASSAVARETQYF.

The CDR3: CASSSPRGGVASGNTIYF. CDR3 in DNA: TGTGCCAGCAGCTCCCCGCGGGGGGGAGTTGCCTCTGGAAACACCATATATTTT. This sequence joins TRBV11-2 and TRBJ1-3, with a tentative D call TRBD1 (5 bases). The CDR3 loop spans 18 amino acids. The V and J ends lost 4 bases and 0 bases respectively, with 19 bases between them. Germline CDR1 reads SGHAT; CDR2 reads FQNNGV.

V usage is TRBV5-1 and J usage is TRBJ2-7; D is unclear. Germline assignment: CDR1 SGHRS and CDR2 YFSETQ. The CDR3 consists of 18 residues. V was pared by 0 bases and J by 2 bases, with 21 bases between. The CDR3 loop is CASSLGPSRPRGTYEQYF. For the CDR3, the DNA is TGCGCCAGCAGCTTGGGCCCCTCTCGTCCCCGCGGAACCTACGAGCAGTACTTC.

The chain recombines TRBV6-1 with TRBJ2-7; D gene unclear. From germline, CDR1 is MNHNS and CDR2 SASEGT. This CDR3 has 12 residues. The V end was cut by 3 bases, the J end by 2 bases, with 5 bases between. The CDR3 nucleotides read TGTGCCAGCAGTGAGGGCCCCTACGAGCAGTACTTC. Protein product: CASSEGPYEQYF.

The chain has TRBV19 and TRBJ2-5; 8 positions match TRBD2. The CDR3 sequence is 17 residues long. The V segment lost 6 bases and the J segment 6 bases; nucleotides outside the gene matches: 18. Looked up from germline, CDR1 is LNHDA and CDR2 is SQIVND (reference sequence). CDR3 DNA: TGTGCCAGTAGCTCCCGTCGTAGCGGGGTACTCGGCCAGACCCAGTACTTC. It codes for CASSSRRSGVLGQTQYF.